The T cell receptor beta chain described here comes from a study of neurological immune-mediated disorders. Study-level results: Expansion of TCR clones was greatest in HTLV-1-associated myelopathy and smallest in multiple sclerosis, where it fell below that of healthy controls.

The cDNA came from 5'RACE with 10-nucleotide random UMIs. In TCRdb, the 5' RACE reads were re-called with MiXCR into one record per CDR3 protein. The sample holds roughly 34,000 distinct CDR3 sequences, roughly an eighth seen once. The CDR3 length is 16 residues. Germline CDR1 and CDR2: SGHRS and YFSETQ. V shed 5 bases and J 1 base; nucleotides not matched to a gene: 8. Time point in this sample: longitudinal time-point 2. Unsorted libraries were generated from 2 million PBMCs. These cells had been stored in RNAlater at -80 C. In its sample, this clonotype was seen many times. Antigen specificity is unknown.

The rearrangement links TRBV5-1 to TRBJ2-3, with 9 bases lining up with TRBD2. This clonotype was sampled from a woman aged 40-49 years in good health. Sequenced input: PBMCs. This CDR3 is CASRSLAGFGTDTQYF. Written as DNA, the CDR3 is TGCGCCAGCAGATCTCTAGCGGGGTTTGGCACAGATACGCAGTATTTT.